These 2 T cell receptor beta chains originate from one sample sequenced in a study of shared clonotypes between healthy human individuals. Generated by immunoSEQ multiplex PCR, the TCRdb table keeps only in-frame clones and is missing some. The profile shows roughly 1,800,000 clones, roughly 95% of them singletons. CD45RO-negative, CCR7-positively selected cells formed the naive CD8 fraction, excluding terminally differentiated effector memory CD45RA+ cells. The source material was naive CD8+ T cells sorted from blood. The receptors were gathered from a young man in good health.

This clone was counted a single time. V and J are TRBV5-1 and TRBJ2-2; tentative D call: TRBD2 (6 bases). CDR3 size: 12 residues. Germline values: CDR1 SGHRS, CDR2 YFSETQ. V lost 7 bases, J lost 5 bases, and 9 bases lay in between. The CDR3 sequence: CASEEGTGELFF. The CDR3 nucleotides read TGCGCCAGCGAGGAGGGGACCGGGGAGCTGTTTTTT.

The chain carries TRBV18 and TRBJ1-3; D is possibly TRBD1 (6 bases). The germline V and J ends were trimmed by 4 bases and 0 bases, with 10 bases remaining between them. CDR1 is KGHSH and CDR2 is LQKENI in the germline V gene. The CDR3 covers 15 residues. The CDR3 DNA is TGTGCCAGCTCACTACAGGGACTCTCTGGAAACACCATATATTTT. Its protein is CASSLQGLSGNTIYF.